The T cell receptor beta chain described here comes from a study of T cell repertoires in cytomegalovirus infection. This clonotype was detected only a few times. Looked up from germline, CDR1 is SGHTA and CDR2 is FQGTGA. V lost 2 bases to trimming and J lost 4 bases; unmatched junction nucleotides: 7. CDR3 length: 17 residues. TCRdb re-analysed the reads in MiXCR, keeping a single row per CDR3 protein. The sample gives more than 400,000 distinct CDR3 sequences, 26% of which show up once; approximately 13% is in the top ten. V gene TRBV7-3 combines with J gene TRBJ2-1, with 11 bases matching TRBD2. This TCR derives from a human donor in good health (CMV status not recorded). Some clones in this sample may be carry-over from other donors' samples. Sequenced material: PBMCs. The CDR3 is CASSLGSASGGYNEQFF. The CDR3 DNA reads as TGTGCCAGCAGCTTAGGTTCGGCTAGCGGGGGGTACAATGAGCAGTTCTTC.